This T cell receptor beta chain was obtained from a study of blood T cell repertoires in COVID-19 (dated by TCRdb to the early 2020s). Notes on the research overall: The collaborator samples originated in the United States, Italy and Spain and spanned the acute and convalescent phases of COVID-19. Nearly every sample came with metadata listing a de-identified subject ID, COVID-19 status, age in years and sex. Samples came from the ongoing ImmuneRACE study (first 160 participants) plus 1,254 subjects from 6 global collaborators. The material from the prospective study consisted of cDNA or gDNA derived from T cells, B-cell-depleted T cells, or PBMCs. HLA class I and class II types, where available, came from metadata supplied by the sample provider rather than from assay-based typing. The repertoires were made available in a free public database intended to serve as a resource for research on the immune response to SARS-CoV-2. Subjects who had been exposed to COVID-19, were actively infected with it, or had recovered from it provided the deeply sampled blood TCRbeta repertoires that made up the dataset. Summary of the overall study and its limitations: How much clinical and demographic metadata was included differed by source and by participant, and the metadata was provided uncurated.

The immunoSEQ Assay, a bias-controlled multiplex PCR, was used to amplify TCRbeta CDR3 regions from genomic DNA. The study's processing was this. The number of nucleated cells in each sample was estimated by amplification of reference gene primers within the assay. To quantify the absolute abundance of each unique TCRbeta CDR3 rearrangement, sequence reads were collapsed and filtered. For each sample, productive Simpson clonality was calculated as the square root of Simpson's diversity index across productive rearrangements. TCRdb took over this immuneACCESS table, retaining in-frame rearrangements with V and J assigned. Such tables are incomplete; in checked studies, under half of the missing clones stem from an unresolved V gene, and the remainder is unexplained. V, J and clone size derive from that table, while D and trimming were established from the DNA sequence. In all, the sample holds about 150,000 clones, and 80% to 90% of those were seen once. The top ten constitute approximately 2.8% of the sample.

About this clone itself: Its antigen target is currently unknown. No clone much larger than this one lies a single base away; base qualities are absent.

Collaborating institutions collected whole blood in K2EDTA tubes following their own protocols. For TCRbeta analysis, collaborators shipped samples in one of three forms: frozen whole blood, isolated PBMCs, or DNA extracted from either of those sample types. V is reduced by 3 bases and J by 4 bases, leaving a spacing of 13 bases between them. According to the germline V gene, CDR1 reads SGHRS and CDR2 reads YFSETQ. The cysteine opens and the phenylalanine closes a CDR3 of 15 amino acids. Kept here is only the CDR3 DNA, which spans 45 bases and is read in frame from base 1. This sequence uses TRBV5-1 and TRBJ2-2; no D gene can be assigned with confidence. Sequences were obtained from peripheral blood. The clonotype was recovered from a woman between 55 and 75 years old with active COVID-19. For the CDR3, the sequence is CASSSRNSGTGELFF. In nucleotides, the sequence is TGCGCCAGCAGCTCGCGAAACTCGGGCACCGGGGAGCTGTTTTTT.